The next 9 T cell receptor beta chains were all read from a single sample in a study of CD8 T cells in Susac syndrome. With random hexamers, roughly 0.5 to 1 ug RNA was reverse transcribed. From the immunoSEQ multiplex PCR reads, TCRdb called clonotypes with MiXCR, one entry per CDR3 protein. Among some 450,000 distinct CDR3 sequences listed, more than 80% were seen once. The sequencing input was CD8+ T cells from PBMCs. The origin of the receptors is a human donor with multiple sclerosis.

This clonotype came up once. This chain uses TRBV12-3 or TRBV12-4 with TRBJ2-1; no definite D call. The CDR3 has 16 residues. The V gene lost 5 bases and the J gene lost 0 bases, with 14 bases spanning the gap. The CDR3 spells CASSPWAASSYNEQFF. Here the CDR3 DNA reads TGTGCCAGCAGTCCCTGGGCGGCGAGCTCCTACAATGAGCAGTTCTTC.

The CDR3 DNA follows: TGTGCCAGCAGCCCCGGTTGGAATGAAAAACTGTTTTTT. It codes for CASSPGWNEKLFF. V gene TRBV3-1 combines with J gene TRBJ1-4; D not certain. With 4 bases removed from V and 5 bases from J, the gap between germline ends came to 8 bases. CDR1 is LGHDT and CDR2 is YNNKEL in the germline V gene (reference sequence). This CDR3 has 13 residues.

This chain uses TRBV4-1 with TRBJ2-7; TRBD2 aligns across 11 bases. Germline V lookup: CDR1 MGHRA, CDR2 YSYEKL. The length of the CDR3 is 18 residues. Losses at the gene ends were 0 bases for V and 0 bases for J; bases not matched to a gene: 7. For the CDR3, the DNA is TGCGCCAGCAGCCAAGATCATACTAGCGGGGGAATCTCCTACGAGCAGTACTTC. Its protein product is CASSQDHTSGGISYEQYF.

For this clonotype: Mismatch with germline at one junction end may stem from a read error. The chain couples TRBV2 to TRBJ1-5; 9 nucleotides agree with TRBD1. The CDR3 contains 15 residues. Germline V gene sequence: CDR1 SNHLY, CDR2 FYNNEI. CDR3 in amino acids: CASSEDRGSNQPQHF. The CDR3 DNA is TGTGCCAGCAGCGAAGACAGGGGGAGTAATCAGCCCCAGCATTTT.

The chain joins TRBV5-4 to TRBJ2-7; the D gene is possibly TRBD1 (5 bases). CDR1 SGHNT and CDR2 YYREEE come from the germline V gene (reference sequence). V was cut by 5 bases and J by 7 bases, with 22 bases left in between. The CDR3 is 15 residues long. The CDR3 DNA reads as TGTGCCAGCAGACCCGTAGGGGCCCCCTACGAAGAGCAGTACTTC. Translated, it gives CASRPVGAPYEEQYF.

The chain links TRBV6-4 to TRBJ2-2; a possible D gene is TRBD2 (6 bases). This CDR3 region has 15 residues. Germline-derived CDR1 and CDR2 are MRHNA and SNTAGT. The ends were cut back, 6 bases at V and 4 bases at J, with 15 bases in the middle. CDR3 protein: CASSLGTASTGELFF. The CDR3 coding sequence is TGTGCCAGCAGCCTCGGGACTGCAAGCACCGGGGAGCTGTTTTTT.

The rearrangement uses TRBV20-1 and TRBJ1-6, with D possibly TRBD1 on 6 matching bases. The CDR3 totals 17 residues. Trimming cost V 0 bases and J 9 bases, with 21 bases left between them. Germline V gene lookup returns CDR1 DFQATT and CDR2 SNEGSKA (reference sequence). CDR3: CSARDKDGGRISSPLHF. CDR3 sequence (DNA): TGCAGTGCTAGAGATAAGGATGGGGGCCGCATAAGTTCACCCCTCCACTTT.

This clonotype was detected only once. For the CDR3, the DNA is TGTGCCAGCAGTGAAGAGCGCGGGGGAGCGTCCTACAATGAGCAGTTCTTC. Translation gives CASSEERGGASYNEQFF. V usage is TRBV6-1 and J usage is TRBJ2-1, with TRBD2 matching over 7 bases. J gave up 1 base and V 1 base, and 7 bases lay outside the gene matches. Germline V gene sequence: CDR1 MNHNS, CDR2 SASEGT. The CDR3 has 17 residues.

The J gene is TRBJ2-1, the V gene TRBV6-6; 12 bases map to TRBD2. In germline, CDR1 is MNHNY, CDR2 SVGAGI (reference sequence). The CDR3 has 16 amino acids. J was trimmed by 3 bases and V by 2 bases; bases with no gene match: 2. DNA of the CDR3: TGTGCCAGCAGTTACCTAGCGGGGGGGGTCTACAATGAGCAGTTCTTC. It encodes CASSYLAGGVYNEQFF.